This TCR beta chain stems from a study of siplizumab effects on memory and regulatory T cells. Findings and limits, study-wide: Both greater diversity than memory cells and a major contribution to the alloresponse seemed to characterize naive T cells.

CDR1 SGHTA and CDR2 FQGNSA come from the germline V gene. Trimming took 3 bases from V and 1 from J, leaving 9 bases between them. This CDR3 comprises 15 residues. The table came from immunoSEQ multiplex PCR; TCRdb's copy has only in-frame clones and leaves some out. This sample has about 100,000 clones, with more than 85% found just once. Comment on this clone: Its antigen remains unknown.

The chain uses TRBV7-2 and TRBJ2-2; D gene uncertain. The sample taken for sequencing was CD4+ T cells sorted from blood. The receptor was isolated from a human donor in good health. CDR3 bases: TGTGCCAGCAGCTTCGCAGGAGAGAACACCGGGGAGCTGTTTTTT. It translates to CASSFAGENTGELFF.